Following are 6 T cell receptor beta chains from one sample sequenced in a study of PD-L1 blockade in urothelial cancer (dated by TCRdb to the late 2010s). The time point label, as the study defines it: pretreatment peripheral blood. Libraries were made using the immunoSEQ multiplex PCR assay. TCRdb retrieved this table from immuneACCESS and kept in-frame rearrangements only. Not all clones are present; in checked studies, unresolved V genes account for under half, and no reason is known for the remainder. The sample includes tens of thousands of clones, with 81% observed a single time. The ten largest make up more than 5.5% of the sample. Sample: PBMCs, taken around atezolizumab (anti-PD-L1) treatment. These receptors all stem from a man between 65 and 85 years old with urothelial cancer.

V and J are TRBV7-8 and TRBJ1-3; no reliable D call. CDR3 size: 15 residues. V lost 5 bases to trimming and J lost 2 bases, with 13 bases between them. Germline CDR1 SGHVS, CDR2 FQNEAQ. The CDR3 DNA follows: TGTGCCAGCAGCCCCAGTCATGTACCTGGAAACACCATATATTTT. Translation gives CASSPSHVPGNTIYF. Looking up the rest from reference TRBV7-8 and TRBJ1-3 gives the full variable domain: GAGVSQSPRYKVAKRGQDVALRCDPISGHVSLFWYQQALGQGPEFLTYFQNEAQLDKSGLPSDRFFAERPEGSVSTLKIQRTQQEDSAVYLCASSPSHVPGNTIYFGEGSWLTVV.

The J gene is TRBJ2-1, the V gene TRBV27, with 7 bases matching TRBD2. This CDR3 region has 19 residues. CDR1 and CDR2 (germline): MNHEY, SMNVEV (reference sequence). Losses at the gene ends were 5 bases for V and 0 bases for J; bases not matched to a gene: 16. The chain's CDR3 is CASSPRWGSGLSSYNEQFF. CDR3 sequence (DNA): TGTGCCAGCAGTCCACGATGGGGTAGCGGGTTGAGCTCCTACAATGAGCAGTTCTTC.

CDR3 residues: CASSLGGGANTGELFF. Here the CDR3 DNA reads TGCGCCAGCAGCTTGGGGGGGGGCGCGAACACCGGGGAGCTGTTTTTT. The J gene is TRBJ2-2, the V gene TRBV5-1, with a weak D call TRBD2 (7 bases). The germline gives CDR1 SGHRS, CDR2 YFSETQ. V was clipped by 0 bases and J by 0 bases, with 9 bases between them. The CDR3 spans 16 residues.

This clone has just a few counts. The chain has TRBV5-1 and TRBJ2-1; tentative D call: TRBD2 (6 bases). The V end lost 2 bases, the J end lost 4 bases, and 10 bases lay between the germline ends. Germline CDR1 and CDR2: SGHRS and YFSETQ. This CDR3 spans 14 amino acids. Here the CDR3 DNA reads TGCGCCAGCAGCTTCGGGGGTGAATACAATGAGCAGTTCTTC. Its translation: CASSFGGEYNEQFF.

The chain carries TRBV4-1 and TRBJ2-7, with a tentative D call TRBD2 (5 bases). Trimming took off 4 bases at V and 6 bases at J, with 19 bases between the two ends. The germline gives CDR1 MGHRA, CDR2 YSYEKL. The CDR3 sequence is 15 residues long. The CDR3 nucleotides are TGCGCCAGCAGCCTCCGTGGAGGCGGTGATAGCGAGCAGTACTTC. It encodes CASSLRGGGDSEQYF.

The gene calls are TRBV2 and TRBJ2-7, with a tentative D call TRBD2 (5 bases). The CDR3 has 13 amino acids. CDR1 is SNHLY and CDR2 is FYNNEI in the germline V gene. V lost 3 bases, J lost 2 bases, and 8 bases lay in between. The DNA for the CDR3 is TGTGCCAGCAGTGAGTGGCGGGCCTACGAGCAGTACTTC. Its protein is CASSEWRAYEQYF.